Below are 8 T cell receptor beta chains sequenced from a single sample in a study of blood T cells in healthy people across ages. A second PCR, run for about 7 to 11 cycles, used a sample-barcoded 5' primer plus a J-beta primer mix. Via MiXCR, TCRdb re-called the 5' RACE reads, giving one row per CDR3 protein. This table has some 1.4 million distinct CDR3 sequences, about 43% appearing once. Material for sequencing was blood. Receptors were obtained from a woman under 30 in good health.

The rearrangement uses TRBV6-1 and TRBJ1-1; tentative D call: TRBD1 (5 bases). Trimming took off 7 bases at V and 0 bases at J, with 9 bases between the two ends. Germline loops: CDR1 MNHNS, CDR2 SASEGT. The CDR3 runs 13 residues. DNA for the CDR3: TGTGCCAGCAAGAGGGACCTGAACACTGAAGCTTTCTTT. Protein product: CASKRDLNTEAFF.

This clonotype was detected only a few times. The rearrangement joins TRBV7-9 to TRBJ2-4; tentatively, D is TRBD1 or TRBD2 (5 bases each). Trimming shortened V by 4 bases and J by 13 bases, and 20 bases separated the two germline ends. Germline assignment: CDR1 SEHNR and CDR2 FQNEAQ (reference sequence). CDR3 length: 14 residues. The CDR3 region is CASSSRQGAGEQYF. CDR3 sequence (DNA): TGTGCCAGCAGCTCCAGGCAGGGCGCGGGTGAGCAGTACTTC.

There are a few counts of this clonotype. The gene calls are TRBV3-1 and TRBJ2-5, with no clear D. Trimming pared 4 bases from V and 2 bases from J, leaving 14 bases between. Germline CDR1 is LGHDT and CDR2 is YNNKEL (reference sequence). CDR3 length: 15 residues. The CDR3 protein is CASSRSTGRQETQYF. In DNA form, the CDR3 reads TGTGCCAGCAGCCGTTCAACCGGACGACAAGAGACCCAGTACTTC.

CDR3: CASSPEAGQYYLSGGYTF. The DNA for the CDR3 is TGTGCCAGCAGCCCCGAGGCGGGACAATATTACCTCTCGGGTGGCTACACCTTC. The chain joins TRBV11-2 to TRBJ1-2; the D gene is possibly TRBD1 (6 bases). CDR1 and CDR2 (germline): SGHAT, FQNNGV. Trimming stripped 5 bases from V and 7 bases from J, with 29 bases between. This CDR3 contains 18 residues.

The chain links TRBV9 to TRBJ2-7; D unclear. The CDR3 sequence is 14 residues long. The germline CDR1 and CDR2 sequences are SGDLS and YYNGEE. V was cut by 3 bases and J by 0 bases, with 10 bases left in between. CDR3 sequence (DNA): TGTGCCAGCAGCGCATCCGGGCGCTCCTACGAGCAGTACTTC. It yields the protein CASSASGRSYEQYF.

This chain uses TRBV10-3 with TRBJ1-2; a possible D gene is TRBD1 (5 bases). CDR3 length equals 16 residues. V was pared by 0 bases and J by 6 bases, with 17 bases between. The germline gives CDR1 ENHRY, CDR2 SYGVKD. The CDR3 reads CAISESRRDSRDGYTF. DNA of the CDR3: TGTGCCATCAGTGAGTCTAGGCGGGACTCAAGAGATGGCTACACCTTC.

This clonotype was observed a handful of times. This chain connects TRBV3-1 to TRBJ2-1, with 14 nucleotides matching TRBD2. Looked up from germline, CDR1 is LGHDT and CDR2 is YNNKEL (reference sequence). The V gene end was trimmed by 6 bases and the J gene end by 7 bases; junction bases not matched to a gene: 14. This CDR3 has 18 amino acids. This chain's CDR3 is CASSLGTSGGPMSNEQFF. CDR3 DNA: TGTGCCAGCAGTCTAGGGACTAGCGGGGGCCCTATGTCTAATGAGCAGTTCTTC.

The chain couples TRBV7-2 to TRBJ1-1, with D unresolved. V gave up 5 bases and J gave up 3 bases, with 10 bases separating them. This CDR3 contains 13 residues. CDR1 and CDR2 (germline): SGHTA, FQGNSA. This chain's CDR3 is CASSVSGYTEAFF. The CDR3 DNA is TGTGCCAGCAGCGTATCGGGGTACACTGAAGCTTTCTTT.